The sequence of this TCR beta chain was determined in a study of blood T cell repertoires in COVID-19. Study summary: COVID-19 samples collected from the United States, Italy and Spain covered acute and convalescent phases.

Source study methods: Reference gene primer amplification gave nucleated cell count estimates. Here immunoSEQ multiplex PCR was the method, and the copy in TCRdb shows in-frame clones only, minus some. That table is the source of V, J and clone size, and D and trimming were worked out from the DNA. In the table there are 90,000 to 100,000 clones, 75% to 90% of which are singletons. Germline assignment: CDR1 SGHTA and CDR2 FQGNSA. This CDR3 contains 13 residues. J lost 4 bases, V lost 8 bases, and 3 bases had no gene match. The sequenced material came from peripheral blood. The clonotype was recovered from a man older than 75 with acute or convalescent COVID-19. The rearrangement links TRBV7-2 to TRBJ1-1, with 11 bases lining up with TRBD1. Here the CDR3 reads CASEGQGGTEAFF. As DNA, the CDR3 is TGTGCCAGCGAGGGACAGGGGGGCACTGAAGCTTTCTTT.